A single sample is the source of the 16 T cell receptor beta chains below, sequenced in a study of CD8+CD57+ T cells in acquired aplastic anemia. The template used for profiling TCR beta VDJ and CDR3 was genomic DNA. TCRdb fed the reads into MiXCR, producing one record per CDR3 protein. The table includes about 98,000 distinct CDR3 sequences, roughly 70% detected once. Sequenced patients had shown CD8+CD57+ cell expansion by flow cytometry. The sequencing sample was made of sorted CD4+, CD8+, or CD8+CD57+ T cells (not recorded which) from PBMCs. The receptor set was obtained from a human donor with aplastic anemia.

V and J are TRBV7-8 and TRBJ2-7, with D possibly matching TRBD2 (5 bases). The CDR3 has 15 residues. CDR1 is SGHVS and CDR2 is FQNEAQ in the germline V gene. The V end lost 1 base, the J end lost 2 bases, and 12 bases lay between the germline ends. In nucleotides, the CDR3 is TGTGCCAGCAGCTTAGGGCCGGGGAACGCCTACGAGCAGTACTTC. Encoded protein: CASSLGPGNAYEQYF. The variable domain in full, with the rest retrieved from reference TRBV7-8 and TRBJ2-7, is GAGVSQSPRYKVAKRGQDVALRCDPISGHVSLFWYQQALGQGPEFLTYFQNEAQLDKSGLPSDRFFAERPEGSVSTLKIQRTQQEDSAVYLCASSLGPGNAYEQYFGPGTRLTVT.

The rearrangement links TRBV7-8 to TRBJ2-5, with TRBD1 matching over 7 bases. Per the germline V gene, CDR1 is SGHVS and CDR2 is FQNEAQ. The CDR3 extends over 13 amino acids. Trimming at V came to 6 bases and at J to 2 bases, leaving 3 bases not matched to a gene. The CDR3 nucleotides are TGTGCCAGCAGTACCAGGGGGCAAGAGACCCAGTACTTC. Residues: CASSTRGQETQYF. Filled out from reference TRBV7-8 and TRBJ2-5, the complete variable domain reads GAGVSQSPRYKVAKRGQDVALRCDPISGHVSLFWYQQALGQGPEFLTYFQNEAQLDKSGLPSDRFFAERPEGSVSTLKIQRTQQEDSAVYLCASSTRGQETQYFGPGTRLLVL.

The CDR3 nucleotides are TGCAGCGTTGTAAGGAGCTTGGAGGAGCAGTTCTTC. It is translated as CSVVRSLEEQFF. The V gene is TRBV29-1, the J gene TRBJ2-1; D is uncertain. Trimming took 4 bases from V and 10 from J, leaving 14 bases between them. This CDR3 spans 12 amino acids. Per germline, CDR1 SQVTM and CDR2 ANQGSEA.

V usage is TRBV20-1 and J usage is TRBJ2-3; 14 bases match TRBD2. The CDR3 extends over 18 amino acids. The germline gives CDR1 DFQATT, CDR2 SNEGSKA (reference sequence). The V gene end was trimmed by 3 bases and the J gene end by 4 bases; junction bases not matched to a gene: 12. This CDR3 is CSARATVLTSGRADTQYF. CDR3 coding DNA: TGCAGTGCTAGGGCGACCGTTCTGACTAGCGGGAGGGCAGATACGCAGTATTTT.

V gene TRBV5-4 combines with J gene TRBJ1-1; D is uncertain. V shed 0 bases and J shed 2 bases, with 5 bases lying between them. This CDR3 has 13 residues. Germline-derived CDR1 and CDR2 are SGHNT and YYREEE (reference sequence). For the CDR3, the DNA is TGTGCCAGCAGCTTGGAACTAAACACTGAAGCTTTCTTT. Protein product: CASSLELNTEAFF.

The chain has TRBV7-9 and TRBJ2-7; TRBD2 might be the D (5 bases). The V and J ends lost 3 bases and 1 base respectively, with 7 bases between them. Per the germline V gene, CDR1 is SEHNR and CDR2 is FQNEAQ (reference sequence). The CDR3 spans 13 residues. The CDR3 DNA follows: TGTGCCAGCAGCTTGATAGCGTCCTACGAGCAGTACTTC. This codes for CASSLIASYEQYF.

Sample share makes this clonotype medium-sized. The J gene is TRBJ2-7, the V gene TRBV15; 12 nucleotides match TRBD1. Trimming took 3 bases from V and 5 from J; bases not matched to a gene: 2. Per the germline V gene, CDR1 is LNHNV and CDR2 is YYDKDF (reference sequence). The CDR3 has 14 residues. CDR3 residues: CATSSGTGGDEQYF. The CDR3 DNA is TGTGCCACCAGCAGTGGGACAGGGGGCGACGAGCAGTACTTC.

This clonotype has only a few counts. V is TRBV19 and J is TRBJ1-5; D is ambiguous. This CDR3 region has 14 residues. Germline V gives CDR1 LNHDA, CDR2 SQIVND (reference sequence). The ends were cut back, 3 bases at V and 7 bases at J, with 13 bases in the middle. The CDR3 is CASSIGGGRQPQHF. CDR3 DNA sequence: TGTGCCAGTAGTATTGGAGGAGGGCGACAGCCCCAGCATTTT.

CDR3 loop: CASSPLDTEAFF. For the CDR3, the DNA is TGTGCCAGCAGCCCCTTGGACACTGAAGCTTTCTTT. This chain joins TRBV9 and TRBJ1-1; no clear D. The CDR3 consists of 12 residues. Germline CDR1 is SGDLS and CDR2 is YYNGEE. The ends were cut back, 4 bases at V and 3 bases at J, with 7 bases in the middle.

This clonotype showed up just a few times. The chain links TRBV10-3 to TRBJ1-3; 10 bases align to TRBD1. Germline V gene lookup returns CDR1 ENHRY and CDR2 SYGVKD. V was pared by 5 bases and J by 3 bases, with 13 bases of the junction left unmatched. This CDR3 is built from 18 residues. The DNA of the CDR3 is TGTGCCATCAGTCCGGGACAGGGGCTGAAAACGGATGGAAACACCATATATTTT. Amino acid sequence: CAISPGQGLKTDGNTIYF.

This clonotype was counted at least ten times. The J gene is TRBJ1-2, the V gene TRBV4-2; D not resolved. Trimming took off 0 bases at V and 4 bases at J, with 6 bases between the two ends. The CDR3 sequence is 13 residues long. In germline, CDR1 is LGHNA, CDR2 YNFKEQ. The CDR3 sequence: CASSQETSYGYTF. The CDR3 coding sequence is TGTGCCAGCAGCCAAGAAACAAGCTATGGCTACACCTTC.

J is TRBJ2-7 and V is TRBV20-1, with 11 bases identical to TRBD1. Germline CDR1 DFQATT, CDR2 SNEGSKA (reference sequence). Trimming removed 6 bases from V and 2 bases from J; junction bases left unmatched: 6. The CDR3 covers 14 residues. The CDR3 loop reads CSALVDRGPYEQYF. For the CDR3, the DNA is TGCAGTGCCCTCGTGGACAGGGGGCCCTACGAGCAGTACTTC.

This chain uses TRBV19 with TRBJ1-1; D is possibly TRBD1 (5 bases). The CDR3 is 13 residues long. V dropped 9 bases and J dropped 4 bases, with 15 bases sitting between them. From germline, CDR1 is LNHDA and CDR2 SQIVND (reference sequence). CDR3 amino acids: CASAIDSLTEAFF. The CDR3 nucleotides are TGTGCCAGCGCCATAGACAGTCTCACTGAAGCTTTCTTT.

V gene TRBV29-1 combines with J gene TRBJ1-1, with a weak D call TRBD1 (6 bases). Between the trimmed V and J ends, which lost 6 bases and 1 base, there was a span of 12 bases. CDR1 and CDR2 from the germline V gene are SQVTM and ANQGSEA. The CDR3 covers 13 residues. CDR3 residues: CSVWTEPNTEAFF. The CDR3 region has the DNA TGCAGCGTCTGGACAGAACCGAACACTGAAGCTTTCTTT.

This clonotype was seen many times. The chain is built from TRBV5-4 and TRBJ1-2; TRBD1 matches at 10 bases. Germline CDR1 reads SGHNT; CDR2 reads YYREEE (reference sequence). The CDR3 runs 14 residues. J was trimmed by 5 bases and V by 4 bases; bases with no gene match: 5. CDR3 sequence: CASSPGQGRYGYTF. CDR3 DNA: TGTGCCAGCAGCCCGGGACAGGGGCGGTATGGCTACACCTTC.

The chain joins TRBV7-9 to TRBJ1-6, with D perhaps matching TRBD1 (6 bases). The CDR3 extends over 14 amino acids. V lost 5 bases and J lost 11, with 16 bases in between. Germline-derived CDR1 and CDR2 are SEHNR and FQNEAQ (reference sequence). The DNA of the CDR3 is TGTGCCAGCAGCCCGTTCGAGGGGGTGCCACCCCTCCACTTT. Its protein is CASSPFEGVPPLHF.